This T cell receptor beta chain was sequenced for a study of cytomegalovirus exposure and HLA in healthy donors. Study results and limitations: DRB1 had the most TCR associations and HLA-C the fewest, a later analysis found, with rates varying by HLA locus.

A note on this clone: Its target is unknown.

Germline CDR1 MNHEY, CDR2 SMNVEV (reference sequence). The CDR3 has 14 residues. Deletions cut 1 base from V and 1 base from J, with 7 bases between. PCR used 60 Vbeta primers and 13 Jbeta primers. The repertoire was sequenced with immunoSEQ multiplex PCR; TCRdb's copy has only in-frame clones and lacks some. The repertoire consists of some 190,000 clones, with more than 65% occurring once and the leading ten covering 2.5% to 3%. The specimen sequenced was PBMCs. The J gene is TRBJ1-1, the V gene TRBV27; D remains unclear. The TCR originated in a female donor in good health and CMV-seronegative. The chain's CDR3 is CASSLLTGNTEAFF. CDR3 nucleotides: TGTGCCAGCAGTTTATTGACGGGGAACACTGAAGCTTTCTTT.